This record concerns one TCR beta chain sequence. Germline CDR1 reads SGHRS; CDR2 reads YFSETQ. The V end lost 1 base, the J end lost 6 bases, and 17 bases lay between the germline ends. The CDR3 runs to 15 residues. The source of the sample is a study of blood T cell repertoires in COVID-19. Turning to the study itself: The United States, Italy and Spain provided the acute and convalescent COVID-19 samples.

Original handling: Estimation of nucleated cell counts was performed using reference gene primer amplification. Some clones are missing from TCRdb's copy, which holds only in-frame ones; the method was immunoSEQ multiplex PCR. V, J and clone size reflect that table, while D and trimming were determined from the DNA. The data hold 330,000 or so clones, with under 95% observed a single time. The chain joins TRBV5-1 to TRBJ2-7, with D tentatively TRBD2 (6 bases). The sequence derives from a woman younger than 45 who had recovered from COVID-19. Sequenced input: PBMCs or T cells enriched from blood (not recorded which). CDR3 in amino acids: CASSLWQEGSGEQYF. As DNA, the CDR3 is TGCGCCAGCAGCTTGTGGCAGGAGGGTTCGGGCGAGCAGTACTTC.